Below, one T cell receptor beta chain is given with its context. No antigen is known for it. This record comes from a study of OX40 agonist ivuxolimab in advanced cancers. About the research overall: Partial responses occurred in three patients (one hepatocellular carcinoma, two cutaneous melanoma). Study-wide findings and caveats: CD8+ T cells averaged more expanded clones than CD4+.

The protocol was immunoSEQ multiplex PCR, while the TCRdb copy is restricted to in-frame clones and leaves out a portion. The repertoire holds about 130,000 clones, with around 93% as singletons. Patients had blood sampled at baseline and again on cycle 4 day 1 and cycle 7 day 1. The CDR3 has 17 amino acids. Germline V lookup: CDR1 LNHDA, CDR2 SQIVND (reference sequence). The junction had 10 bases not matched to a gene; V was cut back by 4 bases and J by 3 bases. The V and J genes are TRBV19 and TRBJ2-1; 9 nucleotides match TRBD2. Sequenced here: CD4+ or CD8+ T cells sorted from blood, sampled in a trial of the OX40 agonist ivuxolimab. The sequence was collected from an adult with an advanced solid tumor such as melanoma, head and neck, liver or kidney cancer. CDR3 amino acids: CASSTLVLAGNYNEQFF. CDR3 in DNA: TGTGCCAGTAGTACTTTGGTTCTAGCGGGAAACTACAATGAGCAGTTCTTC.